This T cell receptor (beta chain) comes out of a study of cytotoxic CD8 clonotypes in ibrutinib-treated CLL. As for the study in general: In all, about a dozen patients were relapsed/refractory, about 15 were treatment-naive and roughly 18 were IGHV unmutated.

Findings of the study overall: Patients with sustained remission and those progressing were sampled at differing times. Contraction or stability on treatment characterized the public clonotypes, which were uncommon.

The table came from immunoSEQ multiplex PCR; TCRdb's copy has only in-frame clones and leaves some out. This sample has about 85,000 clones, with roughly three quarters found just once. Germline CDR1 is SGHRS and CDR2 is YFSETQ. The CDR3 contains 14 residues. The V gene end was trimmed by 7 bases and the J gene end by 5 bases; junction bases not matched to a gene: 9. Regarding this clone: What it binds is not known.

This sequence was found in a human donor with chronic lymphocytic leukemia. The genes are TRBV5-1 and TRBJ2-5, with 9 nucleotides matching TRBD2. The material was PBMCs, obtained after 12 months of ibrutinib treatment. The CDR3 DNA reads as TGCGCCAGCCGCGGGGGGGGCCCGAGCGAGACCCAGTACTTC. Translation: CASRGGGPSETQYF.